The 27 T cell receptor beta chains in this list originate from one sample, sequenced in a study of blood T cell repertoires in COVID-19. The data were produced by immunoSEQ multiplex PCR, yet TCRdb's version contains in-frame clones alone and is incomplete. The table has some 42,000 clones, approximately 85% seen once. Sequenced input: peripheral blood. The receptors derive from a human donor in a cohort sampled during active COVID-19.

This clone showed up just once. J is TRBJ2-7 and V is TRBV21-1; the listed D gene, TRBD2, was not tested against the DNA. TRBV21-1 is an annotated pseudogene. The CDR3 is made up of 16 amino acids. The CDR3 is CASSKRFYPLLYEQYF. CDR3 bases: TGTGCCAGCAGCAAGAGGTTCTATCCACTACTATACGAGCAGTACTTC.

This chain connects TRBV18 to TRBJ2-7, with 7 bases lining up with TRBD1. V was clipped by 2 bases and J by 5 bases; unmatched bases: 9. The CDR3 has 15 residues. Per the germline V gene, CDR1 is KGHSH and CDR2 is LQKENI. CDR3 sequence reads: CASSPVDRDGHEQYF. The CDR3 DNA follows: TGTGCCAGCTCACCAGTTGACAGGGATGGCCACGAGCAGTACTTC.

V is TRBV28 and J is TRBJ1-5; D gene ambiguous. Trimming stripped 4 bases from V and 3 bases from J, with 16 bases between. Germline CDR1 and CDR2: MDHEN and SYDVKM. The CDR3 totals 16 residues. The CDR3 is CASSSHLRTTNQPQHF. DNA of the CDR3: TGTGCCAGCAGTTCTCACCTCAGGACTACCAATCAGCCCCAGCATTTT.

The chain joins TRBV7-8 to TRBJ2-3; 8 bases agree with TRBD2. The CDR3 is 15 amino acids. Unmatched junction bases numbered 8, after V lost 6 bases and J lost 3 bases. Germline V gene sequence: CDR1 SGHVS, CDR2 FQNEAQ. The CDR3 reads CASSIAGKDTDTQYF. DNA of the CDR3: TGTGCCAGCAGTATAGCGGGGAAGGATACAGATACGCAGTATTTT.

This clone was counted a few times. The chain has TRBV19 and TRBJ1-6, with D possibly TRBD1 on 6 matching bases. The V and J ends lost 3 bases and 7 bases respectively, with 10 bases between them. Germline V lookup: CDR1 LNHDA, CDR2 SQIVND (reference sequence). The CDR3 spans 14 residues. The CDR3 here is CASSIAGENSPLHF. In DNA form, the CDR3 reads TGTGCCAGTAGTATTGCAGGGGAGAATTCACCCCTCCACTTT.

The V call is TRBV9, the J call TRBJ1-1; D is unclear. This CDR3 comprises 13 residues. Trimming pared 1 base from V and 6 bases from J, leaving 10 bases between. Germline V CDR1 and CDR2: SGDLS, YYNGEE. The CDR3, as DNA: TGTGCCAGCAGCGTACAGGAGGTCTCTGAAGCTTTCTTT. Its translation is CASSVQEVSEAFF.

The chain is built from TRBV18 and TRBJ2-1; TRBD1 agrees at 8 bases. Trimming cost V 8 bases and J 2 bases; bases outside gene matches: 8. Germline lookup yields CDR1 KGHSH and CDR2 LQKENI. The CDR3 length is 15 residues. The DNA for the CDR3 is TGTGCCAGCACACATGACAGGGGCCCCTACAATGAGCAGTTCTTC. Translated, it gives CASTHDRGPYNEQFF.

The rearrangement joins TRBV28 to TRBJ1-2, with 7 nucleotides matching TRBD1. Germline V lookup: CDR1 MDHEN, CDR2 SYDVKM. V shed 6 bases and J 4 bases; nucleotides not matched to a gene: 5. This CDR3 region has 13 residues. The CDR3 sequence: CASRPGTVYGYTF. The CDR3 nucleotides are TGTGCCAGCAGACCTGGGACAGTCTATGGCTACACCTTC.

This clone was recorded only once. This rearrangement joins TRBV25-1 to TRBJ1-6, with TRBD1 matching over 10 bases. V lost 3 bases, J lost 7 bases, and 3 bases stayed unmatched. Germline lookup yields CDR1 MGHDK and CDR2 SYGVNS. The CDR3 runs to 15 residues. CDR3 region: CASSDRGQGNSPLHF. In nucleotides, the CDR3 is TGTGCCAGCAGTGACCGGGGACAGGGGAATTCACCCCTCCACTTT.

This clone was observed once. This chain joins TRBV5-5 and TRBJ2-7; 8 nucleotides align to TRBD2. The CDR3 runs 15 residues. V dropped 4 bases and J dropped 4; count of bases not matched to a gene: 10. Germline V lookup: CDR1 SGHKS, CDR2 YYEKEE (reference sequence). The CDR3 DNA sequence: TGTGCCAGCAGCCCCGCGGGGGGCGGGTTTTACGAGCAGTACTTC. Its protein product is CASSPAGGGFYEQYF.

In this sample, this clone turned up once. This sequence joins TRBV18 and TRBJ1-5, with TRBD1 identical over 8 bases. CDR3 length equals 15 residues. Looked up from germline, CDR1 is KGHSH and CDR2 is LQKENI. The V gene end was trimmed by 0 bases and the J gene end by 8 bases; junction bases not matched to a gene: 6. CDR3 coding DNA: TGTGCCAGCTCACCACCCGGGACAGGCTTGGAGCCCCAGCATTTT. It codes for CASSPPGTGLEPQHF.

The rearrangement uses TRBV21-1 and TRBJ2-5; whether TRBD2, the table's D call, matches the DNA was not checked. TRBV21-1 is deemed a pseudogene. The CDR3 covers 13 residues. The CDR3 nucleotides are TGTGCCAGCAGCAAAGTACTCCCCCAGACCCAGTACTTC. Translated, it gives CASSKVLPQTQYF.

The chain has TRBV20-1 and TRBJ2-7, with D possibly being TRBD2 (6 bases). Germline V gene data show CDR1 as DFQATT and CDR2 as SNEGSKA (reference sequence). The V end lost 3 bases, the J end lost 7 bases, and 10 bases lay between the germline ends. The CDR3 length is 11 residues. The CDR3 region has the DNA TGCAGTGCTAGCGGGGGATTTGAGCAGTACTTC. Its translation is CSASGGFEQYF.

The CDR3 DNA reads TGTGCCAGCAGCAGACTGGCTCGGGAGACCCAGTACTTC. Translation gives CASSRLARETQYF. The chain has TRBV3-1 (or the pseudogene TRBV3-2) and TRBJ2-5; no clear D gene. This CDR3 comprises 13 residues. Germline V CDR1 and CDR2: LGHDT, YNNKEL (reference sequence). The ends were cut back, 5 bases at V and 5 bases at J, with 12 bases in the middle.

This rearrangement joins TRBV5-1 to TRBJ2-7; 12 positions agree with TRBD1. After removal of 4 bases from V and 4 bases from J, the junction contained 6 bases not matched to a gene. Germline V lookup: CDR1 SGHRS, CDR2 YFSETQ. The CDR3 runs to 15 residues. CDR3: CASSGGTGGRYEQYF. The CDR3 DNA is TGCGCCAGCAGCGGCGGGACAGGGGGCCGTTACGAGCAGTACTTC.

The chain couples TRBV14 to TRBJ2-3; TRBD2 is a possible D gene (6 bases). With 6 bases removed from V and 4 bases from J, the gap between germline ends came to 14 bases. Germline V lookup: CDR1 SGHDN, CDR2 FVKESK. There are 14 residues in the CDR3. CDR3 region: CASRTTSFSDTQYF. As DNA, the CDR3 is TGTGCCAGCAGGACGACTAGTTTTTCAGATACGCAGTATTTT.

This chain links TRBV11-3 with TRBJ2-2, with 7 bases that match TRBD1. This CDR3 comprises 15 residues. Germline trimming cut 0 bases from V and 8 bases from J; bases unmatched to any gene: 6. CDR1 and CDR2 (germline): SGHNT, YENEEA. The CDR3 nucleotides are TGTGCCAGCAGCTTAGATGGCAGGGGGTCGGGGGAGCTGTTTTTT. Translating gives CASSLDGRGSGELFF.

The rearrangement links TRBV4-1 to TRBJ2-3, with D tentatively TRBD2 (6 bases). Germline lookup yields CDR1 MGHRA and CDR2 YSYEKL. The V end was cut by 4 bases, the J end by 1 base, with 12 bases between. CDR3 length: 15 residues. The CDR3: CASSRWGGGTDTQYF. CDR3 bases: TGCGCCAGCAGCCGCTGGGGCGGGGGCACAGATACGCAGTATTTT.

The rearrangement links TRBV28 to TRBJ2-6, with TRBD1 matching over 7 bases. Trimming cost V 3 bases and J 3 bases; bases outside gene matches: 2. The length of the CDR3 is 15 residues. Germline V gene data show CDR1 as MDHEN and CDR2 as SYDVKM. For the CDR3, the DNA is TGTGCCAGCAGTTTGGCAGGGGGTGGGGCCAACGTCCTGACTTTC. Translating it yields CASSLAGGGANVLTF.

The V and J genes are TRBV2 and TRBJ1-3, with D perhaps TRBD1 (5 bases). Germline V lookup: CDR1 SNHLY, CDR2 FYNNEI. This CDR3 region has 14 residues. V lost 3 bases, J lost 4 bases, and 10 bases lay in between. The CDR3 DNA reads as TGTGCCAGCAGTGATAGGGGCGTCGGAAACACCATATATTTT. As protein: CASSDRGVGNTIYF.

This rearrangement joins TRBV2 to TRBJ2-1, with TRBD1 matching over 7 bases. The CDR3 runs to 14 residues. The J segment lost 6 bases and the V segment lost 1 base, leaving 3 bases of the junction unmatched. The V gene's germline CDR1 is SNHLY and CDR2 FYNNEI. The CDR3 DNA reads TGTGCCAGCAGTGAAGAGACAGGGCCCAATGAGCAGTTCTTC. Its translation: CASSEETGPNEQFF.

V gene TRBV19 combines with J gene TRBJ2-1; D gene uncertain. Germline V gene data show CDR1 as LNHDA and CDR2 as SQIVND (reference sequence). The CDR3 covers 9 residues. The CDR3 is CGRSNEQFF. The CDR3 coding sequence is TGTGGGCGGTCTAATGAGCAGTTCTTC.

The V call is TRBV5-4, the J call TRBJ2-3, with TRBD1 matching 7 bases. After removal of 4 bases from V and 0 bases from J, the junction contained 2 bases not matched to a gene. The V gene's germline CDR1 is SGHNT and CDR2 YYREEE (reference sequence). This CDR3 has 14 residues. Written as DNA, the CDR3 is TGTGCCAGCAGCCAGGGACAGAGCACAGATACGCAGTATTTT. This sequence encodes CASSQGQSTDTQYF.

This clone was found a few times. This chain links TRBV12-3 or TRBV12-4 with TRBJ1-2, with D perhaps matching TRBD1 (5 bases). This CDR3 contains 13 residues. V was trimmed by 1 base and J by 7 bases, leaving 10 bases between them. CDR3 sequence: CASSLVSGLGYTF. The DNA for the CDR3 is TGTGCCAGCAGTTTAGTGTCAGGGCTTGGCTACACCTTC.

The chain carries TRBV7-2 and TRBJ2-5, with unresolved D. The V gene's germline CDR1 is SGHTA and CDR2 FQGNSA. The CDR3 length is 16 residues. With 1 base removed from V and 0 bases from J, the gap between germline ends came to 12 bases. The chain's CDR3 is CASSLVRQMYQETQYF. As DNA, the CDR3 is TGTGCCAGCAGCTTAGTTCGACAAATGTACCAAGAGACCCAGTACTTC.

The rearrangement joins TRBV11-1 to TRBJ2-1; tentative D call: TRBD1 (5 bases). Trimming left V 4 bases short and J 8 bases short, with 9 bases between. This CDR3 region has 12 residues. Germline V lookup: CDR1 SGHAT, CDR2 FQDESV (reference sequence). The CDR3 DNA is TGTGCCAGCAGCTACCAGGGATATGAGCAGTTCTTC. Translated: CASSYQGYEQFF. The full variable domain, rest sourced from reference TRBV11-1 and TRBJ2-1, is EAEVAQSPRYKITEKSQAVAFWCDPISGHATLYWYRQILGQGPELLVQFQDESVVDDSQLPKDRFSAERLKGVDSTLKIQPAELGDSAMYLCASSYQGYEQFFGPGTRLTVL.

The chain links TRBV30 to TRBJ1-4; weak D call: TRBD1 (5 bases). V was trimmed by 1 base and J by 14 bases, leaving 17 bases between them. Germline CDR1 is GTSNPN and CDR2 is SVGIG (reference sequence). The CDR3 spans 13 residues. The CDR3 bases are TGTGCCTGGAGTGGGGGGGTTAGCCAGAGGCTGTTTTTT. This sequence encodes CAWSGGVSQRLFF.